The 28 T cell receptor beta chains presented below share a single source sample, sequenced in a study of TIL therapy for anti-PD-1-resistant metastatic lung cancer (dated by TCRdb to the early 2020s). The sample's time point, from its label and the paper: pre-treatment sample, taken before nivolumab and TIL therapy. Baseline tumor samples were excised metastases, mostly pleural nodules or supraclavicular lymph nodes, from the same resection used to grow TIL. TCR beta CDR3 regions were amplified from genomic DNA by bias-controlled multiplex PCR with the immunoSEQ v3 hsTCRB kit. TCRdb limited this immuneACCESS table to in-frame rearrangements with V and J called. A share of clones is missing; checked studies link under half to unresolved V genes, and the rest is unexplained. Counted in this sample were 95,000 or so clones; about 71% of them appeared once. Of the sample, 10% to 11% falls within the top ten clones.

The sample in question was tumor tissue, obtained at baseline. Source of these receptors: a person between 25 and 80 years old with non-small cell lung cancer.

The CDR3 here is CASSLGGHRGGYTF. CDR3 DNA sequence: TGTGCCAGCAGTTTAGGGGGGCACAGGGGCGGCTACACCTTC. This rearrangement joins TRBV28 to TRBJ1-2, with 7 bases fitting TRBD1. The V gene's germline CDR1 is MDHEN and CDR2 SYDVKM. CDR3 length: 14 amino acids. J lost 8 bases, V lost 2 bases, and 8 bases had no gene match.

This clone was picked up a small number of times. The rearrangement joins TRBV5-1 to TRBJ2-2; D remains ambiguous. The CDR3 consists of 15 residues. V was shortened by 6 bases and J by 1 base, with 13 bases between the two germline ends. Germline CDR1 is SGHRS and CDR2 is YFSETQ. CDR3: CASTSSKGNTGELFF. CDR3 coding DNA: TGCGCCAGCACTTCGTCTAAGGGGAACACCGGGGAGCTGTTTTTT. Combining the CDR3 with reference TRBV5-1 and TRBJ2-2 gives the whole variable domain KAGVTQTPRYLIKTRGQQVTLSCSPISGHRSVSWYQQTPGQGLQFLFEYFSETQRNKGNFPGRFSGRQFSNSRSEMNVSTLELGDSALYLCASTSSKGNTGELFFGEGSRLTVL.

V gene TRBV29-1 combines with J gene TRBJ1-3; no firm D call. V was trimmed by 3 bases and J by 4 bases, leaving 4 bases between them. The CDR3 runs to 11 residues. Per germline, CDR1 SQVTM and CDR2 ANQGSEA. CDR3 loop: CSVDQGNTIYF. CDR3 sequence (DNA): TGCAGCGTTGACCAGGGAAACACCATATATTTT.

In its sample, this clone was seen once. The chain couples TRBV7-2 to TRBJ1-4; 7 bases are shared with TRBD1. The length of the CDR3 is 15 residues. The V segment lost 5 bases and the J segment 8 bases; nucleotides outside the gene matches: 11. Germline CDR1 SGHTA, CDR2 FQGNSA. CDR3 coding DNA: TGTGCCAGCAGCCCACAGACAGGGTTCGGGGAAAAACTGTTTTTT. Amino acid sequence: CASSPQTGFGEKLFF. Based on the CDR3 plus reference TRBV7-2 and TRBJ1-4, the full variable domain is GAGVSQSPSNKVTEKGKDVELRCDPISGHTALYWYRQSLGQGLEFLIYFQGNSAPDKSGLPSDRFSAERTGGSVSTLTIQRTQQEDSAVYLCASSPQTGFGEKLFFGSGTQLSVL.

The CDR3 sequence: CASSYRGGTDTQYF. DNA for the CDR3: TGTGCCAGCAGTTACAGGGGTGGGACAGATACGCAGTATTTT. The chain employs TRBV27 and TRBJ2-3; 7 bases are shared with TRBD1. The V and J ends lost 4 bases and 3 bases, in that order; junction bases with no gene match: 4. Germline-derived CDR1 and CDR2 are MNHEY and SMNVEV (reference sequence). CDR3 length: 14 amino acids.

The rearrangement joins TRBV12-3 or TRBV12-4 to TRBJ1-1; possibly TRBD1 for D (6 bases). V gave up 6 bases and J gave up 5 bases, with 10 bases separating them. The CDR3 is made up of 12 amino acids. CDR3 sequence reads: CASRYQGTEAFF. The CDR3 bases are TGTGCCAGCAGATATCAGGGGACTGAAGCTTTCTTT.

A few counts support this clone. Germline and junction disagree at one end, which may indicate a read error. V is TRBV13 and J is TRBJ2-7; D might be TRBD2 (6 bases). CDR3 size: 15 residues. The germline CDR1 and CDR2 sequences are PRHDT and FYEKMQ (reference sequence). CDR3 in amino acids: CASSSLGTASDEQYF. CDR3 bases: TGTGCCAGCAGCTCCCTCGGGACTGCCTCCGACGAGCAGTACTTC.

The chain is built from TRBV11-2 and TRBJ1-2, with unresolved D. CDR3 length: 13 amino acids. Deletions cut 0 bases from V and 8 bases from J, with 10 bases between. Germline assignment: CDR1 SGHAT and CDR2 FQNNGV. The CDR3 reads CASSLDLGRGYTF. The CDR3 bases are TGTGCCAGCAGCTTAGATCTCGGCAGAGGCTACACCTTC. Full variable domain (outside the CDR3, taken from reference TRBV11-2 and TRBJ1-2): EAGVAQSPRYKIIEKRQSVAFWCNPISGHATLYWYQQILGQGPKLLIQFQNNGVVDDSQLPKDRFSAERLKGVDSTLKIQPAKLEDSAVYLCASSLDLGRGYTFGSGTRLTVV.

The chain is built from TRBV4-1 and TRBJ2-7; 12 bases agree with TRBD2. The V gene end was trimmed by 4 bases and the J gene end by 4 bases; junction bases not matched to a gene: 8. This CDR3 has 16 amino acids. Germline-derived CDR1 and CDR2 are MGHRA and YSYEKL. The CDR3 bases are TGCGCCAGCAGCCTGTCCGGGACTAGCGGGTTTTACGAGCAGTACTTC. Residues: CASSLSGTSGFYEQYF.

The chain links TRBV5-1 to TRBJ2-5; D gene unclear. Per germline, CDR1 SGHRS and CDR2 YFSETQ. The CDR3 loop spans 13 amino acids. V lost 2 bases to trimming and J lost 3 bases, with 8 bases between them. CDR3 region: CASSFPVEETQYF. As DNA, the CDR3 is TGCGCCAGCAGCTTTCCCGTAGAAGAGACCCAGTACTTC.

This clone turned up a few times. CDR3 in amino acids: CASSYSGRGDIQYF. The CDR3 DNA reads TGTGCCAGCAGTTACTCTGGCCGGGGGGACATTCAGTACTTC. This chain joins TRBV6-5 and TRBJ2-4; 7 bases are shared with TRBD2. Trimming removed 0 bases from V and 8 bases from J; junction bases left unmatched: 4. Per germline, CDR1 MNHEY and CDR2 SVGAGI. This CDR3 comprises 14 residues.

V and J are TRBV4-3 and TRBJ2-2; D possibly matches TRBD1 or TRBD2 (5 bases each). The CDR3 extends over 14 amino acids. Between the trimmed V and J ends, which lost 6 bases and 2 bases, there was a span of 10 bases. Germline V gene sequence: CDR1 LGHNA, CDR2 YSLEER. CDR3 residues: CASRGPRNTGELFF. The DNA of the CDR3 is TGCGCCAGCAGGGGACCGAGAAACACCGGGGAGCTGTTTTTT.

The J gene is TRBJ2-7, the V gene TRBV7-2, with 8 bases that match TRBD2. The J segment lost 3 bases and the V segment lost 5 bases, leaving 6 bases of the junction unmatched. This CDR3 comprises 14 residues. Germline V gives CDR1 SGHTA, CDR2 FQGNSA. CDR3 residues: CASSRERGNYEQYF. As DNA, the CDR3 is TGTGCCAGCAGCAGAGAGCGGGGGAACTACGAGCAGTACTTC.

The genes are TRBV7-5 and TRBJ1-5. TRBV7-5 corresponds to a pseudogene. The CDR3 consists of 15 residues. CDR3: CARSAAPGPNQPQHF. The CDR3 region has the DNA TGTGCCAGAAGCGCCGCCCCGGGACCTAATCAGCCCCAGCATTTT.

In its sample, this clone was seen a few times. Additional DNA sequences in this sample encode the identical CDR3. The rearrangement uses TRBV5-1 and TRBJ2-5; TRBD2 matches at 8 bases. This CDR3 is built from 14 residues. Germline V lookup: CDR1 SGHRS, CDR2 YFSETQ. With 2 bases clipped from V and 1 base from J, the junction kept 1 base outside the gene matches. The CDR3 DNA is TGCGCCAGCAGCTTCGGGACTAGCCAAGAGACCCAGTACTTC. Its translation is CASSFGTSQETQYF.

The chain recombines TRBV24-1 with TRBJ1-2, with TRBD1 as a possible D gene (6 bases). There are 11 residues in the CDR3. Per the germline V gene, CDR1 is KGHDR and CDR2 is SFDVKD. V shed 9 bases and J shed 8 bases, with 12 bases lying between them. CDR3: CATAGTQGYTF. Here the CDR3 DNA reads TGTGCCACCGCTGGGACACAAGGCTACACCTTC.

DNA of the CDR3: TGTGCCAGCAGCGACCTAACAGGACTAGCGGGGCACAGGGATACGCAGTATTTT. Translating it yields CASSDLTGLAGHRDTQYF. V and J are TRBV7-6 and TRBJ2-3; 12 bases fit TRBD2. Germline loops: CDR1 SGHVS, CDR2 FNYEAQ. With V trimmed by 5 bases and J by 6 bases, 15 bases remained unmatched. The CDR3 is made up of 18 amino acids.

This chain uses TRBV30 with TRBJ2-7; 14 nucleotides agree with TRBD2. This CDR3 region has 14 residues. V was pared by 5 bases and J by 11 bases, with 11 bases of the junction left unmatched. Germline values: CDR1 GTSNPN, CDR2 SVGIG (reference sequence). The CDR3 reads CAWGTGLAGAEEYF. As DNA, the CDR3 is TGTGCCTGGGGAACGGGACTAGCGGGGGCTGAGGAGTACTTC.

The chain couples TRBV20-1 to TRBJ1-4; 7 bases map to TRBD1. The trim removed 3 bases at V and 8 bases at J, leaving 6 bases unmatched. The CDR3 covers 13 residues. In germline, CDR1 is DFQATT, CDR2 SNEGSKA (reference sequence). The DNA of the CDR3 is TGCAGTGCTAGTAGGACAGGAGAAGAAAAACTGTTTTTT. Residues: CSASRTGEEKLFF.

J is TRBJ2-3 and V is TRBV5-1; D is unresolved. The CDR3 has 16 residues. The V gene's germline CDR1 is SGHRS and CDR2 YFSETQ. V was pared by 4 bases and J by 1 base, with 16 bases between. CDR3 residues: CASSPDSNSGTDTQYF. The CDR3 DNA reads as TGCGCCAGCAGCCCAGACTCTAACTCGGGCACAGATACGCAGTATTTT.

The rearrangement joins TRBV28 to TRBJ2-1; TRBD1 is a possible D gene (6 bases). Germline V gene lookup returns CDR1 MDHEN and CDR2 SYDVKM. The CDR3 loop spans 16 amino acids. The V end lost 3 bases, the J end lost 8 bases, and 20 bases lay between the germline ends. Here the CDR3 DNA reads TGTGCCAGCAGTTTGGTGTCAGGGGCGGATGACCATGAGCAGTTCTTC. Protein: CASSLVSGADDHEQFF.

The genes are TRBV6-5 and TRBJ2-5, with D perhaps TRBD2 (7 bases). CDR1 is MNHEY and CDR2 is SVGAGI in the germline V gene. Trimming removed 6 bases at V and 5 bases at J, with 16 bases between. The CDR3 contains 14 residues. Here the CDR3 reads CASRLQGGGETQYF. The CDR3 region has the DNA TGTGCCAGCAGGCTCCAGGGAGGGGGGGAGACCCAGTACTTC.

V and J are TRBV5-4 and TRBJ2-3; no reliable D call. The CDR3 length is 17 residues. Between the trimmed V and J ends, which lost 4 bases and 1 base, there was a span of 19 bases. The germline CDR1 and CDR2 sequences are SGHNT and YYREEE (reference sequence). Here the CDR3 reads CASSPGGGTLGTDTQYF. CDR3 nucleotides: TGTGCCAGCAGCCCCGGTGGCGGCACCTTGGGCACAGATACGCAGTATTTT.

V and J are TRBV28 and TRBJ2-7, with D perhaps TRBD1 (6 bases). This CDR3 spans 11 amino acids. The germline gives CDR1 MDHEN, CDR2 SYDVKM. Trimming removed 6 bases from V and 8 bases from J, with 11 bases in between. CDR3 region: CASRLQGKQYF. The CDR3 region has the DNA TGTGCCAGCAGACTCCAGGGGAAGCAGTACTTC.

The CDR3 bases are TGTGCCAGCAGCTTAGTCGGTGTAAGCAATCAGCCCCAGCATTTT. Its translation is CASSLVGVSNQPQHF. This chain links TRBV7-2 with TRBJ1-5; D gene uncertain. The CDR3 has 15 amino acids. Germline CDR1 reads SGHTA; CDR2 reads FQGNSA. V gave up 1 base and J gave up 1 base, with 8 bases separating them.

This clone showed up many times. The chain carries TRBV4-3 and TRBJ2-1; 10 nucleotides line up with TRBD2. From germline, CDR1 is LGHNA and CDR2 YSLEER. The CDR3 loop spans 16 amino acids. The ends lost 0 bases at V and 8 bases at J; junction bases unmatched: 7. This chain's CDR3 is CASSQEYASGSYEQFF. In DNA form, the CDR3 reads TGCGCCAGCAGCCAAGAATATGCTAGCGGGAGCTATGAGCAGTTCTTC.

V usage is TRBV6-5 and J usage is TRBJ2-1; no reliable D call. In germline, CDR1 is MNHEY, CDR2 SVGAGI. The CDR3 runs to 13 residues. Trimming stripped 7 bases from V and 5 bases from J, with 12 bases between. Here the CDR3 reads CASIFVPNNEQFF. CDR3 bases: TGTGCCAGCATCTTTGTCCCAAACAATGAGCAGTTCTTC.

The chain is built from TRBV7-2 and TRBJ2-1, with D possibly TRBD1 on 5 matching bases. The V gene's germline CDR1 is SGHTA and CDR2 FQGNSA. Between the trimmed V and J ends, which lost 2 bases and 9 bases, there was a span of 8 bases. The CDR3 covers 12 residues. CDR3 loop: CASSLLQVEQFF. The CDR3 bases are TGTGCCAGCAGCTTACTACAGGTTGAGCAGTTCTTC. The full variable domain, with the rest looked up from reference TRBV7-2 and TRBJ2-1, is GAGVSQSPSNKVTEKGKDVELRCDPISGHTALYWYRQSLGQGLEFLIYFQGNSAPDKSGLPSDRFSAERTGGSVSTLTIQRTQQEDSAVYLCASSLLQVEQFFGPGTRLTVL.